This T cell receptor beta chain was identified during a study of blood T cell repertoires in COVID-19. On the study more broadly: Sites across the United States, Italy and Spain contributed samples from acute and convalescent COVID-19.

Under the authors' procedure: Reference gene primer amplification gave nucleated cell count estimates. Sequenced by immunoSEQ multiplex PCR; TCRdb stores in-frame clones only, minus some. The V and J calls and the clone size are those of that table, but D and trimming were determined from the DNA. Counted here are 310,000 or so clones, around 84% occurring once; the ten biggest clones make up roughly a tenth. This CDR3 has 15 amino acids. Trimming cost V 6 bases and J 4 bases; bases outside gene matches: 9. Looked up from germline, CDR1 is SNHLY and CDR2 is FYNNEI. Cohort allocation depended upon clinical history that participants reported. Donors in Cohort 3 who had recovered were those with two negative PCRs, healthcare professional clearance, or resolution of their symptoms.

The V gene is TRBV2, the J gene TRBJ1-5; 7 bases agree with TRBD1. This receptor was taken from a young woman who had recovered from COVID-19. Source material: PBMCs or T cells enriched from blood (not recorded which). The CDR3 sequence is CASSQSGQANQPQHF. CDR3 bases: TGTGCCAGCAGCCAGAGTGGACAGGCAAATCAGCCCCAGCATTTT. The variable domain in full, with the rest retrieved from reference TRBV2 and TRBJ1-5, is EPEVTQTPSHQVTQMGQEVILRCVPISNHLYFYWYRQILGQKVEFLVSFYNNEISEKSEIFDDQFSVERPDGSNFTLKIRSTKLEDSAMYFCASSQSGQANQPQHFGDGTRLSIL.